What follows are 20 T cell receptor beta chains derived from one specimen sequenced in a study of response to subunit inactivated influenza vaccine listed by TCRdb under 2018. The library was prepared using RT-PCR. TCRdb records Illumina HiSeq 2500 as the sequencer. TCRdb redid the processing of the public reads, applying fastp at Q25 and MiXCR, and retained in-frame beta chains. Entries are consolidated by CDR3 protein sequence, retaining the most common genes and DNA. The sample includes about 540,000 distinct CDR3 sequences, with roughly 23% observed a single time. Approximately 2.9% of the sample is held by the ten biggest clonotypes. Another study also made use of these data, one on T cells expressing NK-cell markers. Reported in the second study: TCR beta cDNA libraries were prepared using 5'RACE template switching, which introduced a universal primer site and unique molecular identifiers.

Specimen: CD4+ T cells sorted from PBMCs, collected 12 days after vaccination. The receptors shown here come from a man aged 50 to 59 who received an inactivated influenza vaccine. Donor details come from another sample of the same person, matched by shared clones.

The chain couples TRBV19 to TRBJ2-4; D gene uncertain. Trimming cost V 1 base and J 3 bases, with 10 bases left between them. CDR3 length: 15 amino acids. Germline V gene sequence: CDR1 LNHDA, CDR2 SQIVND (reference sequence). Written as DNA, the CDR3 is TGTGCCAGTAGTATAGGGGTGATTGGCAAAAACATTCAGTACTTC. Translation: CASSIGVIGKNIQYF.

There are a few counts of this clonotype. This chain links TRBV11-3 with TRBJ2-1, with 8 bases aligning to TRBD2. After removal of 4 bases from V and 9 bases from J, the junction contained 5 bases not matched to a gene. The CDR3 contains 13 residues. Germline CDR1 reads SGHNT; CDR2 reads YENEEA. As DNA, the CDR3 is TGTGCCAGCAGCTCTGGACTAGCCAGTGAGCAGTTCTTC. Its translation is CASSSGLASEQFF.

The rearrangement joins TRBV20-1 to TRBJ1-1, with D possibly matching TRBD1 (5 bases). Per the germline V gene, CDR1 is DFQATT and CDR2 is SNEGSKA (reference sequence). V lost 8 bases and J 1 base, leaving 17 bases between the germline ends. The CDR3 has 14 amino acids. CDR3 protein: CSISRIGGNTEAFF. The CDR3 DNA reads TGCAGTATCTCTAGAATTGGGGGGAACACTGAAGCTTTCTTT.

The chain has TRBV4-3 and TRBJ2-1, with 10 bases lining up with TRBD2. The ends lost 0 bases at V and 7 bases at J; junction bases unmatched: 12. Germline V gene lookup returns CDR1 LGHNA and CDR2 YSLEER. The length of the CDR3 is 18 residues. CDR3 loop: CASSQDVSPAGGLNEQFF. CDR3 coding DNA: TGCGCCAGCAGCCAAGATGTGAGTCCAGCGGGGGGGCTGAATGAGCAGTTCTTC.

In this sample, this clonotype turned up many times. The chain links TRBV12-3 or TRBV12-4 to TRBJ1-1; D perhaps matches TRBD1 (5 bases). Trimming left V 5 bases short and J 1 base short, with 11 bases between. CDR3 length: 14 residues. The chain's CDR3 is CASSRKGTNTEAFF. CDR3 DNA: TGTGCCAGCAGTCGAAAGGGGACGAACACTGAAGCTTTCTTT.

Only a few counts were recorded for this clonotype. V gene TRBV7-8 combines with J gene TRBJ2-5; 7 nucleotides line up with TRBD1. This CDR3 spans 12 amino acids. CDR1 is SGHVS and CDR2 is FQNEAQ in the germline V gene. V shed 5 bases, J shed 10 bases, and the junction held 7 bases outside the gene matches. CDR3 coding DNA: TGTGCCAGCAGCAGTACCCGACAGGGCCAGTACTTC. Its translation is CASSSTRQGQYF.

J is TRBJ1-1 and V is TRBV5-1; maybe TRBD1 (5 bases). This CDR3 comprises 15 residues. Trimming took 0 bases from V and 3 from J, leaving 12 bases between them. CDR1 is SGHRS and CDR2 is YFSETQ in the germline V gene. CDR3 amino acids: CASSLEGRADTEAFF. The DNA of the CDR3 is TGCGCCAGCAGCTTGGAGGGCAGGGCTGACACTGAAGCTTTCTTT. Full variable domain (outside the CDR3, taken from reference TRBV5-1 and TRBJ1-1): KAGVTQTPRYLIKTRGQQVTLSCSPISGHRSVSWYQQTPGQGLQFLFEYFSETQRNKGNFPGRFSGRQFSNSRSEMNVSTLELGDSALYLCASSLEGRADTEAFFGQGTRLTVV.

This clonotype was observed a handful of times. The rearrangement links TRBV5-1 to TRBJ2-5; 10 nucleotides align to TRBD2. The CDR3 runs 16 residues. Germline CDR1 is SGHRS and CDR2 is YFSETQ. The V and J ends lost 3 bases and 0 bases, in that order; junction bases with no gene match: 5. The CDR3 loop is CASSSGTSVDQETQYF. CDR3 sequence (DNA): TGCGCCAGCAGCTCCGGGACTAGCGTGGACCAAGAGACCCAGTACTTC.

In this sample, this clonotype turned up a few times. The rearrangement links TRBV5-1 to TRBJ2-3; no firm D call. CDR1 is SGHRS, CDR2 YFSETQ, per germline. V was clipped by 2 bases and J by 3 bases, with 10 bases between them. The CDR3 has 14 residues. The CDR3 sequence is CASSLGFGTDTQYF. The CDR3 DNA is TGCGCCAGCAGCTTAGGGTTTGGTACAGATACGCAGTATTTT.

The V call is TRBV2, the J call TRBJ1-2; D gene ambiguous. CDR1 is SNHLY and CDR2 is FYNNEI in the germline V gene. CDR3 length: 12 residues. With 6 bases removed from V and 14 bases from J, the gap between germline ends came to 19 bases. This CDR3 is CASRYIRTESTF. The CDR3 region has the DNA TGTGCCAGCAGATATATACGGACGGAATCGACCTTC. Together with reference TRBV2 and TRBJ1-2, the CDR3 gives the full variable domain: EPEVTQTPSHQVTQMGQEVILRCVPISNHLYFYWYRQILGQKVEFLVSFYNNEISEKSEIFDDQFSVERPDGSNFTLKIRSTKLEDSAMYFCASRYIRTESTFGSGTRLTVV.

This chain links TRBV4-3 with TRBJ2-5; D gene ambiguous. V lost 2 bases to trimming and J lost 0 bases, with 13 bases between them. Per germline, CDR1 LGHNA and CDR2 YSLEER. The CDR3 extends over 16 amino acids. The CDR3 loop is CASSQNRLRYQETQYF. DNA of the CDR3: TGCGCCAGCAGCCAAAACAGACTCAGGTACCAAGAGACCCAGTACTTC.

The sample holds many counts of this clonotype. Germline and junction disagree at one end, which may indicate a read error. The rearrangement uses TRBV12-3 or TRBV12-4 and TRBJ2-3; 9 bases match TRBD2. The CDR3 spans 14 residues. CDR3 DNA: TGTGCCAGCAGCTTAGCGGGGGGCACAGATACGCAGTATTTT. Translated: CASSLAGGTDTQYF.

V is TRBV10-1 and J is TRBJ1-1, with D perhaps matching TRBD1 (5 bases). Germline V gene data show CDR1 as WNHNN and CDR2 as SYGVQD (reference sequence). Trimming took off 6 bases at V and 6 bases at J, with 17 bases between the two ends. This CDR3 has 14 amino acids. The CDR3, as DNA: TGCGCCAGCAGGGCTCCGGGGCTTGGGGCTGAAGCTTTCTTT. Encoded protein: CASRAPGLGAEAFF.

The chain links TRBV7-9 to TRBJ1-1, with 10 bases aligning to TRBD1. The V and J ends lost 6 bases and 4 bases, in that order; junction bases with no gene match: 11. The CDR3 has 16 residues. Germline CDR1 and CDR2: SEHNR and FQNEAQ (reference sequence). CDR3 nucleotide sequence: TGTGCCAGCAGTCACTCGCCGGGACAGGGGTTCACTGAAGCTTTCTTT. Translated, it gives CASSHSPGQGFTEAFF. The whole variable domain, remainder taken from reference TRBV7-9 and TRBJ1-1, is DTGVSQNPRHKITKRGQNVTFRCDPISEHNRLYWYRQTLGQGPEFLTYFQNEAQLEKSRLLSDRFSAERPKGSFSTLEIQRTEQGDSAMYLCASSHSPGQGFTEAFFGQGTRLTVV.

This clonotype was counted many times. The J gene is TRBJ2-1, the V gene TRBV25-1; D is tentatively TRBD1 or TRBD2 (5 bases each). The germline CDR1 and CDR2 sequences are MGHDK and SYGVNS. This CDR3 contains 13 residues. Trimming removed 3 bases at V and 5 bases at J, with 8 bases between. This CDR3 is CASSEGRHNEQFF. The CDR3 DNA is TGTGCCAGCAGTGAGGGACGACACAATGAGCAGTTCTTC.

The chain recombines TRBV7-2 with TRBJ2-5, with a tentative D call TRBD1 (6 bases). The CDR3 runs 14 residues. Trimming shortened V by 0 bases and J by 3 bases, and 8 bases separated the two germline ends. Per the germline V gene, CDR1 is SGHTA and CDR2 is FQGNSA. The CDR3 region is CASSLAGTKETQYF. The CDR3 region has the DNA TGTGCCAGCAGCTTAGCTGGGACAAAAGAGACCCAGTACTTC.

This chain uses TRBV27 with TRBJ2-7; no clear D gene. V lost 0 bases, J lost 3 bases, and 15 bases lay in between. Germline CDR1 and CDR2: MNHEY and SMNVEV (reference sequence). This CDR3 region has 16 residues. For the CDR3, the DNA is TGTGCCAGCAGTTTATCAATCAGCCGAGGTGACTACGAGCAGTACTTC. As protein: CASSLSISRGDYEQYF.

This clonotype was seen more than once but under ten times. This chain uses TRBV12-3 or TRBV12-4 with TRBJ1-2, with D unresolved. V lost 2 bases, J lost 13 bases, and 14 bases lay in between. The CDR3 length is 12 residues. The CDR3 is CASSLPPGPLTF. Here the CDR3 DNA reads TGTGCCAGCAGTTTACCTCCCGGCCCTCTCACCTTC.

This clonotype was counted only a few times. The chain has TRBV5-1 and TRBJ1-2; 9 bases fit TRBD1. Germline V CDR1 and CDR2: SGHRS, YFSETQ. With 4 bases clipped from V and 6 bases from J, the junction kept 7 bases outside the gene matches. The CDR3 is 14 residues long. The CDR3, as DNA: TGCGCCAGCAGCCCCACAGGGGGCGCAAATGGCTACACCTTC. Translated, it gives CASSPTGGANGYTF.

V is TRBV29-1 and J is TRBJ1-1, with no clear D. The V and J ends lost 5 bases and 1 base respectively, with 5 bases between them. This CDR3 contains 11 residues. Germline V gives CDR1 SQVTM, CDR2 ANQGSEA. CDR3 region: CSVHGNTEAFF. Here the CDR3 DNA reads TGCAGCGTTCACGGGAACACTGAAGCTTTCTTT.